These 9 T cell receptor beta chains share one sample of origin, sequenced in a study of blood T cell repertoires in COVID-19. This table comes from immunoSEQ multiplex PCR, and its TCRdb copy is limited to in-frame clones, with some not included. Among a few hundred thousand clones listed, 75% to 85% were seen once. Sequences were obtained from peripheral blood. All receptors derive from a woman in her thirties or forties who had recovered from COVID-19.

The chain couples TRBV9 to TRBJ1-1; 7 bases are shared with TRBD1. This CDR3 is built from 16 residues. Germline V gives CDR1 SGDLS, CDR2 YYNGEE. V lost 0 bases, J lost 1 base, and 6 bases stayed unmatched. The CDR3, as DNA: TGTGCCAGCAGCGTAGGTTTAGGGACAGCGAACACTGAAGCTTTCTTT. This sequence encodes CASSVGLGTANTEAFF.

This clone has a single count. V gene TRBV6-5 combines with J gene TRBJ2-7; tentative D call: TRBD1 (6 bases). Trimming stripped 0 bases from V and 6 bases from J, with 12 bases between. The germline V gene has CDR1 MNHEY and CDR2 SVGAGI. The CDR3 consists of 14 residues. Here the CDR3 reads CASSYSAGEREQYF. CDR3 in DNA: TGTGCCAGCAGTTACTCGGCAGGGGAGCGCGAGCAGTACTTC.

The sample holds one count of this clone. This chain joins TRBV5-6 and TRBJ1-2; D remains ambiguous. The CDR3 loop spans 15 amino acids. V shed 1 base and J shed 6 bases, with 16 bases lying between them. In germline, CDR1 is SGHDT, CDR2 YYEEEE. CDR3 region: CASSLNGMVWNGYTF. DNA for the CDR3: TGTGCCAGCAGCTTGAACGGGATGGTGTGGAATGGCTACACCTTC.

The chain employs TRBV7-2 and TRBJ1-1; 10 positions match TRBD1. V was pared by 3 bases and J by 6 bases, with 10 bases of the junction left unmatched. Germline values: CDR1 SGHTA, CDR2 FQGNSA. This CDR3 region has 16 residues. The CDR3 DNA sequence: TGTGCCAGCAGCTTGCCGACCGGGACAGGGGCTCCTGAAGCTTTCTTT. Translating gives CASSLPTGTGAPEAFF.

V gene TRBV7-2 combines with J gene TRBJ1-1; TRBD1 matches at 7 bases. V lost 2 bases to trimming and J lost 7 bases; unmatched junction nucleotides: 10. CDR3 length: 15 amino acids. In germline, CDR1 is SGHTA, CDR2 FQGNSA. The CDR3 is CASSLPTQGLVEAFF. Here the CDR3 DNA reads TGTGCCAGCAGCTTACCCACACAGGGGTTGGTTGAAGCTTTCTTT.

Regarding this clone: The junction differs from germline at one of its ends, possibly a read error. The V call is TRBV11-3, the J call TRBJ1-3; D might be TRBD1 (5 bases). CDR3 size: 15 residues. CDR1 SGHNT and CDR2 YENEEA come from the germline V gene. The CDR3 nucleotides are TGTGCCGGCAGCCCCTCGAGGTCGGGGGAGAACACCATATATTTT. Its protein is CAGSPSRSGENTIYF. The variable domain in full, with the rest retrieved from reference TRBV11-3 and TRBJ1-3, is EAGVVQSPRYKIIEKKQPVAFWCNPISGHNTLYWYLQNLGQGPELLIRYENEEAVDDSQLPKDRFSAERLKGVDSTLKIQPAELGDSAVYLCAGSPSRSGENTIYFGEGSWLTVV.

The rearrangement joins TRBV18 to TRBJ2-3; weak D call: TRBD2 (6 bases). V shed 8 bases and J shed 1 base, with 19 bases lying between them. The CDR3 spans 16 residues. Germline lookup yields CDR1 KGHSH and CDR2 LQKENI. The CDR3 nucleotides are TGTGCCAGCACGACAGCGCCGGGACTCGGCACAGATACGCAGTATTTT. Translation: CASTTAPGLGTDTQYF.

J is TRBJ2-1 and V is TRBV30, with 8 bases identical to TRBD1. CDR3 length: 12 residues. The germline V gene has CDR1 GTSNPN and CDR2 SVGIG (reference sequence). After removal of 5 bases from V and 8 bases from J, the junction contained 5 bases not matched to a gene. The CDR3 DNA reads as TGTGCCTGGGACAGGGGTCACGATGAGCAGTTCTTC. Translation gives CAWDRGHDEQFF. Together with reference TRBV30 and TRBJ2-1, the CDR3 gives the full variable domain: SQTIHQWPATLVQPVGSPLSLECTVEGTSNPNLYWYRQAAGRGLQLLFYSVGIGQISSEVPQNLSASRPQDRQFILSSKKLLLSDSGFYLCAWDRGHDEQFFGPGTRLTVL.

V gene TRBV7-2 combines with J gene TRBJ1-2, with 8 bases that match TRBD1. Germline V gene data show CDR1 as SGHTA and CDR2 as FQGNSA. There are 15 residues in the CDR3. With 6 bases clipped from V and 2 bases from J, the junction kept 8 bases outside the gene matches. CDR3 in DNA: TGTGCCAGCAGTCCCCCAGGGGGCGAAAACTATGGCTACACCTTC. Translated, it gives CASSPPGGENYGYTF.